This TCR beta chain originates from a study of T cells in localized non-small cell lung cancer. The ends lost 3 bases at V and 6 bases at J; junction bases unmatched: 3. The CDR3 is made up of 13 amino acids. CDR1 and CDR2 (germline): KGHSY, FQNENV. Using immunoSEQ multiplex PCR, the repertoire was profiled, and TCRdb retains in-frame clones only, with some absent. The sample comprises under 1,400 clones, less than 25% of which are singletons, and 12% rests with the top ten. The V gene is TRBV16, the J gene TRBJ1-2; 8 bases map to TRBD1. This sequence was found in a male donor aged 60 or over with stage III lung adenocarcinoma. Sequences were derived from normal lung tissue next to the tumor, sampled before any cancer treatment. The CDR3 bases are TGTGCCAGCAGCCATGGACAGGGAAATGGCTACACCTTC. This translates into CASSHGQGNGYTF.